This TCR beta chain stems from a study of T cell changes during pregnancy in multiple sclerosis. This CDR3 spans 14 amino acids. CDR1 and CDR2 (germline): SGHTA, FQGNSA. Trimming took 1 base from V and 1 from J, leaving 8 bases between them. Clones were sequenced by immunoSEQ multiplex PCR, and TCRdb holds only the in-frame ones, with some missing. The data contain about 36,000 clones, more than 75% of them singletons. Source: CD4+ T cells from peripheral blood mononuclear cells, taken in the first trimester of pregnancy. This chain uses TRBV7-2 with TRBJ2-7; D is unresolved. The origin of this receptor is a female donor with multiple sclerosis, enrolled in a pregnancy study. CDR3 sequence: CASSLDTYSYEQYF. CDR3 bases: TGTGCCAGCAGCTTAGACACGTATTCCTACGAGCAGTACTTC.